This entry lists 18 T cell receptor beta chains sequenced from one sample in a study of OX40 agonist ivuxolimab in advanced cancers. Method: immunoSEQ multiplex PCR; TCRdb's copy keeps in-frame clones and lacks some. The sample contains 50,000 to 55,000 clones, approximately 91% of which appear only once. Sequencing used CD4+ or CD8+ T cells sorted from blood, obtained in a trial of the OX40 agonist ivuxolimab. The receptors derive from an adult with an advanced solid tumor such as melanoma, head and neck, liver or kidney cancer.

The V and J genes are TRBV5-1 and TRBJ1-4, with 8 bases fitting TRBD1. Germline V gene lookup returns CDR1 SGHRS and CDR2 YFSETQ. Trimming removed 0 bases from V and 5 bases from J; junction bases left unmatched: 0. This CDR3 has 14 amino acids. CDR3 residues: CASSLGQGNEKLFF. The DNA for the CDR3 is TGCGCCAGCAGCTTGGGACAGGGGAATGAAAAACTGTTTTTT.

This sequence joins TRBV6-5 and TRBJ1-4; D is possibly TRBD1 (6 bases). Trimming shortened V by 4 bases and J by 7 bases, and 13 bases separated the two germline ends. The V gene's germline CDR1 is MNHEY and CDR2 SVGAGI. The CDR3 covers 14 residues. The CDR3 DNA reads as TGTGCCAGCAGTTCGGCAGGGGCGGCTGAAAAACTGTTTTTT. Protein product: CASSSAGAAEKLFF.

CDR3 sequence (DNA): TGTGCCAGCAGTGAAGAGGGGACGGCTTACTACGAGCAGTACTTC. This translates into CASSEEGTAYYEQYF. The chain links TRBV2 to TRBJ2-7; either TRBD1 or TRBD2 may fit D (5 bases each). The germline V gene has CDR1 SNHLY and CDR2 FYNNEI. Trimming left V 1 base short and J 3 bases short, with 13 bases between. This CDR3 comprises 15 residues.

CDR3 amino acids: CASRSTGNTEAFF. The DNA of the CDR3 is TGTGCCAGCAGGTCGACAGGGAACACTGAAGCTTTCTTT. The V gene is TRBV7-9, the J gene TRBJ1-1; TRBD1 might be the D (6 bases). Trimming took 6 bases from V and 1 from J, leaving 9 bases between them. The CDR3 extends over 13 amino acids. Per germline, CDR1 SEHNR and CDR2 FQNEAQ (reference sequence).

V usage is TRBV2 and J usage is TRBJ2-7; 13 nucleotides match TRBD2. The trim removed 5 bases at V and 3 bases at J, leaving 4 bases unmatched. The CDR3 runs 15 residues. The V gene's germline CDR1 is SNHLY and CDR2 FYNNEI. CDR3 sequence reads: CASSRTSGGLYEQYF. Written as DNA, the CDR3 is TGTGCCAGCAGTCGGACTAGCGGGGGTCTCTACGAGCAGTACTTC.

The chain is built from TRBV18 and TRBJ2-6; TRBD1 or TRBD2 may be the D gene (5 bases each). Germline loops: CDR1 KGHSH, CDR2 LQKENI. CDR3 length: 14 residues. V was cut by 6 bases and J by 4 bases, with 10 bases left in between. The CDR3 DNA reads as TGTGCCAGCTCTCGGGACGCGGGGGCCAACGTCCTGACTTTC. Encoded protein: CASSRDAGANVLTF. The whole variable domain, remainder taken from reference TRBV18 and TRBJ2-6, is NAGVMQNPRHLVRRRGQEARLRCSPMKGHSHVYWYRQLPEEGLKFMVYLQKENIIDESGMPKERFSAEFPKEGPSILRIQQVVRGDSAAYFCASSRDAGANVLTFGAGSRLTVL.

The chain carries TRBV7-2 and TRBJ2-3; TRBD2 might be the D (5 bases). Germline V gene data show CDR1 as SGHTA and CDR2 as FQGNSA. CDR3 length: 13 amino acids. Trimming stripped 5 bases from V and 11 bases from J, with 17 bases between. Here the CDR3 DNA reads TGTGCCAGCAGCACGCCCGGGAAGGTAGGGCAGTATTTT. Protein sequence: CASSTPGKVGQYF.

This sequence joins TRBV6-5 and TRBJ1-4; D perhaps matches TRBD1 (6 bases). The V gene lost 5 bases and the J gene lost 7 bases, with 17 bases spanning the gap. The length of the CDR3 is 15 residues. Germline V gene lookup returns CDR1 MNHEY and CDR2 SVGAGI. The CDR3 sequence is CASSPHQTGSEKLFF. CDR3 bases: TGTGCCAGCAGTCCCCACCAGACAGGAAGTGAAAAACTGTTTTTT.

The chain carries TRBV19 and TRBJ2-1, with 7 nucleotides matching TRBD2. This CDR3 contains 16 residues. Germline CDR1 LNHDA, CDR2 SQIVND (reference sequence). The J segment lost 6 bases and the V segment lost 1 base, leaving 9 bases of the junction unmatched. The CDR3 spells CASSIAWGRAINEQFF. CDR3 DNA: TGTGCCAGTAGTATAGCTTGGGGGAGGGCCATCAATGAGCAGTTCTTC.

This clone was seen once. J is TRBJ1-1 and V is TRBV18; no definite D call. The V end lost 2 bases, the J end lost 1 base, and 11 bases lay between the germline ends. Germline values: CDR1 KGHSH, CDR2 LQKENI. The CDR3 is 15 residues long. The chain's CDR3 is CASSPSARTNTEAFF. Here the CDR3 DNA reads TGTGCCAGCTCACCATCGGCCAGGACGAACACTGAAGCTTTCTTT.

This chain joins TRBV6-1 and TRBJ1-5; TRBD1 might be the D (5 bases). Germline V gives CDR1 MNHNS, CDR2 SASEGT. Trimming cost V 4 bases and J 2 bases, with 12 bases left between them. This CDR3 is built from 15 residues. The CDR3 nucleotides are TGTGCCAGCAGTGCGGGGGAGAACGGCAATCAGCCCCAGCATTTT. This translates into CASSAGENGNQPQHF.

This chain connects TRBV6-5 to TRBJ2-7, with D maybe TRBD2 (5 bases). Germline-derived CDR1 and CDR2 are MNHEY and SVGAGI. The CDR3 spans 11 residues. Trimming left V 10 bases short and J 3 bases short, with 10 bases between. The CDR3 spells CATNRGYEQYF. CDR3 nucleotides: TGTGCCACAAATCGGGGCTACGAGCAGTACTTC.

This chain uses TRBV6-5 with TRBJ1-5, with D possibly TRBD1 on 5 matching bases. This CDR3 contains 15 residues. V was trimmed by 6 bases and J by 0 bases, leaving 12 bases between them. Germline V lookup: CDR1 MNHEY, CDR2 SVGAGI. The CDR3 loop reads CASRAGRYSNQPQHF. The CDR3 nucleotides are TGTGCCAGCAGGGCAGGGCGGTATAGCAATCAGCCCCAGCATTTT.

The table lists this clone with a count of one. The rearrangement joins TRBV20-1 to TRBJ2-2; D not resolved. CDR3 length: 11 residues. Trimming left V 4 bases short and J 5 bases short, with 5 bases between. Germline CDR1 reads DFQATT; CDR2 reads SNEGSKA (reference sequence). The CDR3 coding sequence is TGCAGTGCTACGCAGACCGGGGAGCTGTTTTTT. This sequence encodes CSATQTGELFF.

This rearrangement joins TRBV11-2 to TRBJ1-5; no firm D call. The CDR3 sequence is 17 residues long. CDR1 is SGHAT and CDR2 is FQNNGV in the germline V gene. Deletions cut 1 base from V and 0 bases from J, with 13 bases between. In DNA form, the CDR3 reads TGTGCCAGCAGCTTAGGGGCAGGAGTGGGTAGCAATCAGCCCCAGCATTTT. Its translation is CASSLGAGVGSNQPQHF.

The rearrangement joins TRBV30 to TRBJ1-4; D is undetermined. V was trimmed by 4 bases and J by 5 bases, leaving 5 bases between them. There are 11 residues in the CDR3. The germline gives CDR1 GTSNPN, CDR2 SVGIG (reference sequence). The CDR3: CAWKGNEKLFF. CDR3 sequence (DNA): TGTGCCTGGAAAGGAAATGAAAAACTGTTTTTT.

The rearrangement uses TRBV14 and TRBJ2-3; D is perhaps TRBD2 (5 bases). The CDR3 totals 13 residues. Germline CDR1 reads SGHDN; CDR2 reads FVKESK. Trimming took 3 bases from V and 5 from J, leaving 9 bases between them. The CDR3 loop reads CASSQWTVDTQYF. CDR3 DNA sequence: TGTGCCAGCAGCCAGTGGACTGTAGATACGCAGTATTTT.

The J gene is TRBJ1-2, the V gene TRBV11-2; 11 bases fit TRBD1. V shed 5 bases and J 7 bases; nucleotides not matched to a gene: 6. The CDR3 has 14 residues. Germline V lookup: CDR1 SGHAT, CDR2 FQNNGV. This CDR3 is CASSPGTGGGGYTF. CDR3 nucleotide sequence: TGTGCCAGCAGCCCTGGGACAGGGGGTGGTGGCTACACCTTC.